Presented here are 29 T cell receptor beta chains from one specimen sequenced in a study of tumor-infiltrating lymphocytes in primary liver carcinoma. They got blood RNA out of unsorted whole blood and also pulled out germline DNA. The authors made TCR beta cDNA from 400 to 600 ng total RNA with a constant-region primer. What produced the TCR beta libraries was three nested multiplex PCR rounds using slightly modified ARM-PCR. TRBV1-TRBV30 forward primers paired with a C-beta reverse primer were used in the first two PCR rounds, which ran roughly 9 cycles each. TCRdb processed the multiplex PCR reads anew with MiXCR; each CDR3 protein has one entry. The sample contains fewer than 400,000 distinct CDR3 sequences, 55% to 65% of which appear only once. Sequencing was done on a sample of peripheral blood. The receptors here all came from a man in his forties with primary liver carcinoma and hepatitis B virus infection.

This clonotype was picked up one time. Its ends do not fully match the called genes, so a read error is possible. V gene TRBV28 combines with J gene TRBJ2-7, with 9 bases fitting TRBD1. Germline loops: CDR1 MDHEN, CDR2 SYDVKM. The CDR3 is 15 residues long. In DNA form, the CDR3 reads TGTGTCAGCAGTTTATCCCGGACAGGGGTCAACGAGCAGTACTTC. Translation gives CVSSLSRTGVNEQYF. The variable domain in full, completed from reference TRBV28 and TRBJ2-7, reads DVKVTQSSRYLVKRTGEKVFLECVQDMDHENMFWYRQDPGLGLRLIYFSYDVKMKEKGDIPEGYSVSREKKERFSLILESASTNQTSMYLCVSSLSRTGVNEQYFGPGTRLTVT.

Notes on this clonotype: A junction end diverges from the germline sequence, so it may reflect a read error. This chain's CDR3 is CASIPGAASTDMQYF. The CDR3 nucleotides are TGTGCCAGCATCCCGGGCGCAGCTAGCACAGATATGCAGTATTTT. The rearrangement joins TRBV12-3 or TRBV12-4 to TRBJ2-3; a possible D gene is TRBD2 (5 bases). CDR3 length: 15 amino acids.

A note on this clonotype: A read error may account for a junction end that differs from germline. The chain recombines TRBV11-3 with TRBJ2-1; D gene ambiguous. Germline assignment: CDR1 SGHNT and CDR2 YENEEA. This CDR3 spans 13 amino acids. The CDR3 region has the DNA TGTGCCTGCAGCGACACAGAATACAATGAGCAGTTCTTC. Its protein is CACSDTEYNEQFF.

Ten or more counts support this clonotype. This chain links TRBV12-3 or TRBV12-4 with TRBJ1-4, with a possible D match to TRBD1 (5 bases). The CDR3 loop spans 13 amino acids. Deletions cut 5 bases from V and 8 bases from J, with 12 bases between. The CDR3 sequence: CASSMAQGEKLFF. The CDR3 DNA reads TGTGCCAGCAGTATGGCGCAGGGAGAAAAACTGTTTTTT.

In this sample, this clonotype turned up a few times. The chain couples TRBV11-2 to TRBJ2-7, with D perhaps TRBD2 (7 bases). Trimming removed 3 bases from V and 4 bases from J, with 16 bases in between. The CDR3 is 15 residues long. Germline V gene data show CDR1 as SGHAT and CDR2 as FQNNGV. The CDR3 sequence is CASSLGAGGGYEQYF. CDR3 DNA sequence: TGTGCCAGCAGCTTGGGGGCCGGGGGAGGGTACGAGCAGTACTTC.

This sequence joins TRBV5-1 and TRBJ2-1, with 9 bases lining up with TRBD1. Germline CDR1 is SGHRS and CDR2 is YFSETQ. The CDR3 runs 14 residues. V trimming: 1 base; J trimming: 7 bases; junction bases outside the gene matches: 3. DNA for the CDR3: TGCGCCAGCAGCTTGATCGACAGGGGGAATGAGCAGTTCTTC. Amino acid sequence: CASSLIDRGNEQFF.

This clonotype appeared a single time. A much larger clone lies a single base off, so this may be a read error. J is TRBJ1-3 and V is TRBV12-3 or TRBV12-4; 7 bases are a match to TRBD1. J lost 3 bases, V lost 5 bases, and 13 bases had no gene match. This CDR3 is 17 amino acids long. Written as DNA, the CDR3 is TGTGCCAGCAGTCCAACAATAGGGGGCGCGTATGGAAACACCATATATTTT. Amino acids: CASSPTIGGAYGNTIYF.

For this clonotype: A read error may be the cause here, since a much bigger clone is one base away. V usage is TRBV28 and J usage is TRBJ1-5; 7 positions match TRBD1. V gave up 6 bases and J gave up 6 bases; unmatched junction bases: 11. Germline V gene data show CDR1 as MDHEN and CDR2 as SYDVKM. The CDR3 totals 15 residues. The CDR3 region is CASRAGTELIQPQHF. For the CDR3, the DNA is TGTGCCAGCAGAGCCGGGACAGAGCTTATTCAGCCCCAGCATTTT.

Comment on this clonotype: A much larger clone differs from this one at a single base, so this may be a read error. V is TRBV7-8 and J is TRBJ2-7, with D unresolved. The CDR3 length is 13 residues. Trimming took off 2 bases at V and 7 bases at J, with 12 bases between the two ends. Germline CDR1 and CDR2: SGHVS and FQNEAQ. The CDR3 coding sequence is TGTGCCAGCAGCTTACCGATGGTTCGGGAGCAGTACTTC. This sequence encodes CASSLPMVREQYF.

A few counts support this clonotype. The chain couples TRBV10-1 to TRBJ2-2; D is perhaps TRBD1 (6 bases). Deletions cut 6 bases from V and 1 base from J, with 15 bases between. CDR1 and CDR2 from the germline V gene are WNHNN and SYGVQD (reference sequence). The CDR3 totals 16 residues. DNA of the CDR3: TGCGCCAGCAGCAGAACAGGGACCCGGAACACCGGGGAGCTGTTTTTT. The encoded protein is CASSRTGTRNTGELFF.

V and J are TRBV5-1 and TRBJ1-1; 7 bases are a match to TRBD1. CDR3 length: 15 residues. The V segment lost 4 bases and the J segment 2 bases; nucleotides outside the gene matches: 8. Germline CDR1 and CDR2: SGHRS and YFSETQ. The CDR3 bases are TGCGCCAGCAGCACCACCGGGACAGCCAACACTGAAGCTTTCTTT. Protein sequence: CASSTTGTANTEAFF.

The rearrangement uses TRBV7-9 and TRBJ1-1; D is unclear. Germline V gives CDR1 SEHNR, CDR2 FQNEAQ (reference sequence). The CDR3 covers 15 residues. V was clipped by 7 bases and J by 1 base, with 16 bases between them. Here the CDR3 DNA reads TGTGCCAGCATCCACGGAGGGCGGGGGAACACTGAAGCTTTCTTT. Residues: CASIHGGRGNTEAFF.

This clonotype has just one count. A much bigger clone sits one base away, suggesting this may be a read error. The V call is TRBV6-2 or TRBV6-3, the J call TRBJ2-7; D is unresolved. V was pared by 6 bases and J by 5 bases, with 23 bases between. In germline, CDR1 is MNHEY, CDR2 SVGEGT. There are 16 residues in the CDR3. The CDR3 region is CASSRRPARESHEQYF. The CDR3 DNA is TGTGCCAGCAGCCGGAGACCCGCGAGAGAGAGCCACGAGCAGTACTTC.

As regards this clonotype: A single base separates this from a much larger clone, so it may be a read error. The V call is TRBV6-2 or TRBV6-3, the J call TRBJ2-3; 8 nucleotides agree with TRBD2. Germline trimming cut 5 bases from V and 2 bases from J; bases unmatched to any gene: 9. This CDR3 is 16 amino acids long. The V gene's germline CDR1 is MNHEY and CDR2 SVGEGT. CDR3 sequence (DNA): TGTGCCAGCAGTCCGGGACTAGTGGGGTTCACAGATACGCAGTATTTT. It specifies CASSPGLVGFTDTQYF.

This clonotype was picked up many times. The rearrangement joins TRBV6-1 to TRBJ1-5; maybe TRBD1 (6 bases). CDR3 length: 15 amino acids. Per the germline V gene, CDR1 is MNHNS and CDR2 is SASEGT. V lost 9 bases and J lost 4, with 19 bases in between. The CDR3 here is CASIPGQNSNQPQHF. The CDR3, as DNA: TGTGCCAGTATACCCGGACAGAATAGTAATCAGCCCCAGCATTTT.

About this clonotype: This may be a read error, as it is one base from a much larger clone. The chain joins TRBV6-6 to TRBJ2-1; 8 bases map to TRBD2. Germline V gene sequence: CDR1 MNHNY, CDR2 SVGAGI (reference sequence). The CDR3 runs to 15 residues. The CDR3 protein is CVSSYSASGYNEQFF. As DNA, the CDR3 is TGTGTCAGCAGTTACTCGGCTAGCGGGTACAATGAGCAGTTCTTC.

Turning to this clonotype: An end of the junction differs from the germline gene, which may be a read error. The chain is built from TRBV5-5 and TRBJ2-2; perhaps TRBD2 as D (5 bases). CDR3 length: 15 amino acids. The germline gives CDR1 SGHKS, CDR2 YYEKEE (reference sequence). The CDR3 DNA is TGTGCCAGCAACTTGTTGGAGGTGAACACCGGGGATCTGTTTTTT. Protein sequence: CASNLLEVNTGDLFF.

This chain links TRBV28 with TRBJ2-5; TRBD1 agrees at 8 bases. Trimming cost V 6 bases and J 3 bases; bases outside gene matches: 0. This CDR3 is 12 amino acids long. Per the germline V gene, CDR1 is MDHEN and CDR2 is SYDVKM. The CDR3 region has the DNA TGTGCCAGCAGGGGACAGGAAGAGACCCAGTACTTC. Translation gives CASRGQEETQYF.

With regard to this clonotype: A read error may account for a junction end that differs from germline. The chain couples TRBV5-4 to TRBJ2-3; the match to TRBD1 covers 12 bases. The CDR3 is 16 amino acids. Germline V gene sequence: CDR1 SGHNT, CDR2 YYREEE (reference sequence). The CDR3 coding sequence is TGTACCAGCAGCTTGGCCATGGGACAGGGGGCAGATACTCAGTATTTT. Its protein is CTSSLAMGQGADTQYF. The full variable domain, rest sourced from reference TRBV5-4 and TRBJ2-3, is ETGVTQSPTHLIKTRGQQVTLRCSSQSGHNTVSWYQQALGQGPQFIFQYYREEENGRGNFPPRFSGLQFPNYSSELNVNALELDDSALYLCTSSLAMGQGADTQYFGPGTRLTVL.

This chain's CDR3 is CSVREARELTRELFF. CDR3 DNA sequence: TGCAGCGTCCGAGAGGCCAGGGAGCTTACCAGGGAGCTGTTTTTT. This chain uses TRBV29-1 with TRBJ2-2; D possibly uses TRBD1 or TRBD2 (5 bases each). Germline V gene data show CDR1 as SQVTM and CDR2 as ANQGSEA. Trimming took 6 bases from V and 9 from J, leaving 23 bases between them. The CDR3 runs to 15 residues.

This clonotype was found many times. This chain connects TRBV4-1 to TRBJ2-3; 7 bases agree with TRBD2. Germline V gene data show CDR1 as MGHRA and CDR2 as YSYEKL. V shed 1 base and J 2 bases; nucleotides not matched to a gene: 3. The CDR3 extends over 15 amino acids. In DNA, the CDR3 is TGCGCCAGCAGCCAAGTCCTAGCGGTCACAGATACGCAGTATTTT. Translated: CASSQVLAVTDTQYF.

This clonotype was observed a few times. The V gene is TRBV25-1, the J gene TRBJ1-6; D unclear. Germline assignment: CDR1 MGHDK and CDR2 SYGVNS. V was shortened by 5 bases and J by 3 bases, with 14 bases between the two germline ends. This CDR3 has 16 residues. The CDR3 sequence: CASSTTRHNYNSPLHF. The CDR3 DNA sequence: TGTGCCAGCAGTACCACCCGACACAACTATAATTCACCCCTCCACTTT.

The rearrangement uses TRBV5-1 and TRBJ2-7, with D perhaps matching TRBD2 (5 bases). Trimming removed 0 bases at V and 2 bases at J, with 9 bases between. The CDR3 extends over 14 amino acids. Germline loops: CDR1 SGHRS, CDR2 YFSETQ. CDR3 sequence reads: CASSLAPSPYEQYF. The CDR3 nucleotides read TGCGCCAGCAGCTTGGCTCCTAGCCCCTACGAGCAGTACTTC.

This chain uses TRBV5-5 with TRBJ1-1; no reliable D call. V was pared by 4 bases and J by 1 base, with 11 bases between. CDR1 and CDR2 (germline): SGHKS, YYEKEE (reference sequence). CDR3 length equals 14 residues. This CDR3 reads CASSPAVWNTEAFF. CDR3 DNA sequence: TGTGCCAGCAGCCCAGCTGTTTGGAACACTGAAGCTTTCTTT.

V is TRBV12-3 or TRBV12-4 and J is TRBJ1-2, with 9 bases identical to TRBD1. This CDR3 spans 13 amino acids. Unmatched junction bases numbered 10, after V lost 5 bases and J lost 12 bases. The CDR3 spells CASSRRTGVGHTF. The CDR3 DNA sequence: TGTGCCAGCAGTCGCCGGACAGGGGTCGGCCACACCTTC.

To note about this clonotype: The CDR3 does not end in the conserved phenylalanine or tryptophan, so this is likely a read error. The V gene is TRBV29-1, the J gene TRBJ2-7; D may be TRBD2 (6 bases). CDR3 length: 12 residues. Germline CDR1 and CDR2: SQVTM and ANQGSEA. V was trimmed by 4 bases and J by 6 bases, leaving 13 bases between them. In DNA, the CDR3 is TGCAGCGTTGCGGGGACTGGGAGCGAGCAGTACTTA. The encoded protein is CSVAGTGSEQYL.

The rearrangement uses TRBV9 and TRBJ1-3; D remains unclear. The germline gives CDR1 SGDLS, CDR2 YYNGEE. This CDR3 has 14 amino acids. V was pared by 4 bases and J by 3 bases, with 11 bases between. The CDR3 DNA reads TGTGCCAGCAGCCAAACGGGAGGTGGAAACACCATATATTTT. It is translated as CASSQTGGGNTIYF.

For this clonotype: An end of the junction does not agree with germline; a read error may underlie this. The chain carries TRBV6-1 and TRBJ2-3; unclear D gene. CDR1 MNHNS and CDR2 SASEGT come from the germline V gene. The CDR3 sequence is 12 residues long. The CDR3 reads CVSSYITDTQYF. DNA for the CDR3: TGTGTCAGCAGCTATATCACAGATACGCAGTATTTT.

Comment on this clonotype: Sequence at one end of the junction differs from germline and may be a read error. The J gene is TRBJ2-3, the V gene TRBV11-1; D is unclear. The CDR3 runs 19 residues. Looked up from germline, CDR1 is SGHAT and CDR2 is FQDESV (reference sequence). The CDR3 nucleotides are TGTGCCAGCAGCTCTGGGGAAAGCTCTGTTGGAGCCCGCACGGATACGCATTATTTT. This sequence encodes CASSSGESSVGARTDTHYF.